These 28 T cell receptor beta chains came from one sample sequenced in a study of lymphopenia after photon versus proton radiotherapy. TCRdb's table, derived via immunoSEQ multiplex PCR, lists solely in-frame clones and lacks some. The repertoire holds about 26,000 clones, 85% to 90% seen once, with around 4.9% in the top ten. Sequenced here: peripheral blood, sampled from a patient treated with photon-based radiotherapy. The receptors come from a man aged 25 to 40 with gastric cancer.

The chain has TRBV4-1 and TRBJ1-3; the match to TRBD1 covers 7 bases. V trimming: 0 bases; J trimming: 0 bases; junction bases outside the gene matches: 11. The CDR3 has 19 amino acids. Per the germline V gene, CDR1 is MGHRA and CDR2 is YSYEKL. Written as DNA, the CDR3 is TGCGCCAGCAGCCAAGATCGGACGGGACAGACACTCTCTGGAAACACCATATATTTT. Its translation: CASSQDRTGQTLSGNTIYF.

The chain's CDR3 is CASSYSRAGKEETQYF. The CDR3 DNA follows: TGTGCCAGCAGTTACTCGAGAGCGGGGAAGGAAGAGACCCAGTACTTC. V is TRBV6-5 and J is TRBJ2-5; 7 bases match TRBD2. CDR1 and CDR2 (germline): MNHEY, SVGAGI. Unmatched junction bases numbered 7, after V lost 0 bases and J lost 3 bases. This CDR3 region has 16 residues.

The chain uses TRBV27 and TRBJ2-1, with a tentative D call TRBD1 (6 bases). The V gene lost 3 bases and the J gene lost 7 bases, with 16 bases spanning the gap. This CDR3 has 15 residues. CDR1 is MNHEY, CDR2 SMNVEV, per germline (reference sequence). The CDR3 nucleotides are TGTGCCAGCAGTTTGTCCAGGGGTGTTGGTAATGAGCAGTTCTTC. Translated, it gives CASSLSRGVGNEQFF.

The rearrangement links TRBV6-5 to TRBJ2-7; TRBD1 matches 7 bases. CDR1 and CDR2 (germline): MNHEY, SVGAGI. V shed 4 bases and J 0 bases; nucleotides not matched to a gene: 3. This CDR3 comprises 14 residues. The CDR3 sequence: CASSWGQSSYEQYF. CDR3 DNA: TGTGCCAGCAGTTGGGGACAGAGCTCCTACGAGCAGTACTTC.

The chain uses TRBV11-3 and TRBJ1-2; no reliable D call. The length of the CDR3 is 14 residues. V was shortened by 0 bases and J by 3 bases, with 8 bases between the two germline ends. Germline V gene data show CDR1 as SGHNT and CDR2 as YENEEA. CDR3 sequence: CASSLDEGYYGYTF. The CDR3 nucleotides read TGTGCCAGCAGCTTAGATGAGGGCTACTATGGCTACACCTTC.

This clone showed up just once. The V call is TRBV15, the J call TRBJ2-1, with 9 nucleotides matching TRBD2. The junction had 7 bases not matched to a gene; V was cut back by 0 bases and J by 7 bases. This CDR3 region has 16 residues. Germline V gene lookup returns CDR1 LNHNV and CDR2 YYDKDF (reference sequence). The CDR3 coding sequence is TGTGCCACCAGCAGAGATGGTAGCGGGAGATGGAATGAGCAGTTCTTC. It encodes CATSRDGSGRWNEQFF.

The chain has TRBV9 and TRBJ2-1; 13 nucleotides match TRBD2. CDR3 length: 17 residues. Germline V gives CDR1 SGDLS, CDR2 YYNGEE. The trim removed 4 bases at V and 2 bases at J, leaving 6 bases unmatched. Written as DNA, the CDR3 is TGTGCCAGCAGCCCTCGGACTAGCGGGGGTACCTACAATGAGCAGTTCTTC. Protein product: CASSPRTSGGTYNEQFF.

This clone was counted between two and nine times. V gene TRBV5-1 combines with J gene TRBJ1-5; D may be TRBD1 (5 bases). Germline CDR1 is SGHRS and CDR2 is YFSETQ. Trimming stripped 0 bases from V and 5 bases from J, with 6 bases between. The CDR3 is 13 residues long. DNA for the CDR3: TGCGCCAGCAGCTTGGGGGGGGATCAGCCCCAGCATTTT. Amino acids: CASSLGGDQPQHF.

The J gene is TRBJ1-3, the V gene TRBV6-6; no firm D call. V was trimmed by 2 bases and J by 0 bases, leaving 5 bases between them. This CDR3 comprises 14 residues. The germline gives CDR1 MNHNY, CDR2 SVGAGI (reference sequence). The DNA of the CDR3 is TGTGCCAGCAGTTACGAGGACTCTGGAAACACCATATATTTT. It yields the protein CASSYEDSGNTIYF.

The rearrangement uses TRBV19 and TRBJ1-2, with 8 bases matching TRBD1. Germline CDR1 reads LNHDA; CDR2 reads SQIVND (reference sequence). The CDR3 spans 16 residues. The junction had 10 bases not matched to a gene; V was cut back by 4 bases and J by 3 bases. The CDR3 sequence is CASSTQRQGSYYGYTF. In nucleotides, the CDR3 is TGTGCCAGTAGTACCCAAAGACAGGGGAGTTACTATGGCTACACCTTC.

This chain links TRBV6-1 with TRBJ2-7, with 11 bases aligning to TRBD2. The junction had 6 bases not matched to a gene; V was cut back by 6 bases and J by 5 bases. CDR1 is MNHNS and CDR2 is SASEGT in the germline V gene. The CDR3 has 14 amino acids. CDR3 in DNA: TGTGCCAGCAGCCCTAGCGGGAGGTTGGACGAGCAGTACTTC. Amino acids: CASSPSGRLDEQYF.

The chain has TRBV6-5 and TRBJ2-1; TRBD2 might be the D (5 bases). This CDR3 is built from 12 residues. The V end lost 8 bases, the J end lost 6 bases, and 11 bases lay between the germline ends. Per germline, CDR1 MNHEY and CDR2 SVGAGI. DNA for the CDR3: TGTGCCAGCCACGAGGGCGGCAATGAGCAGTTCTTC. Translating it yields CASHEGGNEQFF.

V gene TRBV30 combines with J gene TRBJ1-1; D unresolved. The germline V gene encodes CDR1 GTSNPN and CDR2 SVGIG (reference sequence). Between the trimmed V and J ends, which lost 5 bases and 1 base, there was a span of 8 bases. The CDR3 runs 12 residues. The CDR3 loop is CAWDKKNTEAFF. CDR3 nucleotide sequence: TGTGCCTGGGACAAGAAGAACACTGAAGCTTTCTTT.

The chain links TRBV19 to TRBJ1-1, with TRBD1 matching over 9 bases. The CDR3 sequence is 14 residues long. V shed 6 bases, J shed 4 bases, and the junction held 6 bases outside the gene matches. The germline V gene encodes CDR1 LNHDA and CDR2 SQIVND (reference sequence). CDR3 sequence reads: CASSHRGRVTEAFF. The DNA of the CDR3 is TGTGCCAGTAGCCACAGGGGGCGCGTCACTGAAGCTTTCTTT.

This clone has a single count. The chain joins TRBV28 to TRBJ2-3, with TRBD1 matching over 10 bases. Germline lookup yields CDR1 MDHEN and CDR2 SYDVKM. V was pared by 2 bases and J by 2 bases, with 4 bases of the junction left unmatched. CDR3 length: 16 residues. CDR3 region: CASSLGGQGDTDTQYF. CDR3 sequence (DNA): TGTGCCAGCAGTTTAGGAGGACAGGGGGACACAGATACGCAGTATTTT.

This chain joins TRBV19 and TRBJ2-1; weak D call: TRBD2 (6 bases). From germline, CDR1 is LNHDA and CDR2 SQIVND (reference sequence). The CDR3 consists of 10 residues. The CDR3, as DNA: TGTCGACATGGGAGGAATGAGCAGTTCTTC. Translated: CRHGRNEQFF.

V gene TRBV28 combines with J gene TRBJ2-5; the D call may be TRBD1 or TRBD2 (5 bases each). The CDR3 is 15 residues long. V lost 3 bases and J lost 5, with 16 bases in between. Germline V CDR1 and CDR2: MDHEN, SYDVKM. The CDR3 bases are TGTGCCAGCAGTTTGTTGGATAGCGAGGGGGAGACCCAGTACTTC. This encodes CASSLLDSEGETQYF.

The V and J genes are TRBV7-2 and TRBJ1-4; D is perhaps TRBD1 (6 bases). Per the germline V gene, CDR1 is SGHTA and CDR2 is FQGNSA. There are 18 residues in the CDR3. V was cut by 5 bases and J by 8 bases, with 27 bases left in between. In DNA form, the CDR3 reads TGTGCCAGCAGCCCAAGGGAGGGGGGCACCTCGAGAAAGGAAAAACTGTTTTTT. The encoded protein is CASSPREGGTSRKEKLFF.

This chain connects TRBV15 to TRBJ2-7; 11 bases fit TRBD2. V shed 2 bases and J 0 bases; nucleotides not matched to a gene: 6. The CDR3 spans 17 residues. The V gene's germline CDR1 is LNHNV and CDR2 YYDKDF (reference sequence). CDR3 sequence: CATSRTTSGKLSYEQYF. The CDR3 DNA follows: TGTGCCACCAGCAGAACGACTAGCGGGAAACTCTCCTACGAGCAGTACTTC.

The chain is built from TRBV4-1 and TRBJ2-3, with D uncertain. Between the trimmed V and J ends, which lost 0 bases and 2 bases, there was a span of 12 bases. The CDR3 contains 16 residues. Germline V lookup: CDR1 MGHRA, CDR2 YSYEKL. The DNA of the CDR3 is TGCGCCAGCAGCCAAGAATCTGGGTTTGACACAGATACGCAGTATTTT. Amino acid sequence: CASSQESGFDTDTQYF.

The V and J genes are TRBV6-5 and TRBJ1-5, with D unclear. Germline V gene lookup returns CDR1 MNHEY and CDR2 SVGAGI. Trimming shortened V by 6 bases and J by 11 bases, and 23 bases separated the two germline ends. The CDR3 has 15 amino acids. The CDR3 bases are TGTGCCAGCAGGCCCTCGCGAACGGGGATCGAGGCCCAGCATTTT. The encoded protein is CASRPSRTGIEAQHF.

The genes are TRBV25-1 and TRBJ2-5, with a weak D call TRBD2 (6 bases). V was pared by 5 bases and J by 5 bases, with 12 bases between. The CDR3 runs to 13 residues. From germline, CDR1 is MGHDK and CDR2 SYGVNS. The CDR3, as DNA: TGTGCCAGCAGTCGGCCGGGAGTGGAGACCCAGTACTTC. Protein: CASSRPGVETQYF.

This chain links TRBV5-8 with TRBJ1-5; 9 bases align to TRBD1. This CDR3 contains 15 residues. The V segment lost 1 base and the J segment 6 bases; nucleotides outside the gene matches: 5. Per germline, CDR1 SGHTS and CDR2 YDEGEE. The CDR3 nucleotides are TGTGCCAGCAGCTTGTGGGACAGGGAATTTCAGCCCCAGCATTTT. This sequence encodes CASSLWDREFQPQHF.

This chain joins TRBV5-1 and TRBJ2-7; D is uncertain. This CDR3 region has 13 residues. The germline V and J ends were trimmed by 0 bases and 4 bases, with 8 bases remaining between them. Germline V CDR1 and CDR2: SGHRS, YFSETQ. The CDR3 DNA reads as TGCGCCAGCAGCTTGGCCCTGGGTTACGAGCAGTACTTC. Translated, it gives CASSLALGYEQYF. The whole variable domain, filled in from reference TRBV5-1 and TRBJ2-7, reads KAGVTQTPRYLIKTRGQQVTLSCSPISGHRSVSWYQQTPGQGLQFLFEYFSETQRNKGNFPGRFSGRQFSNSRSEMNVSTLELGDSALYLCASSLALGYEQYFGPGTRLTVT.

The chain has TRBV11-2 and TRBJ2-2; D may match TRBD1 or TRBD2 (6 bases each). This CDR3 has 14 amino acids. V gave up 5 bases and J gave up 7 bases, with 14 bases separating them. Germline-derived CDR1 and CDR2 are SGHAT and FQNNGV. The CDR3 DNA is TGTGCCAGCAGCCCCCGACTAGGGGGCGGGGAGCTGTTTTTT. It translates to CASSPRLGGGELFF. The full variable domain, completed using reference TRBV11-2 and TRBJ2-2, is EAGVAQSPRYKIIEKRQSVAFWCNPISGHATLYWYQQILGQGPKLLIQFQNNGVVDDSQLPKDRFSAERLKGVDSTLKIQPAKLEDSAVYLCASSPRLGGGELFFGEGSRLTVL.

The chain is built from TRBV28 and TRBJ2-7; D is possibly TRBD1 or TRBD2 (5 bases each). This CDR3 contains 13 residues. V lost 4 bases to trimming and J lost 7 bases, with 14 bases between them. Germline loops: CDR1 MDHEN, CDR2 SYDVKM. As DNA, the CDR3 is TGTGCCAGCAGTTCGGGACCAAGGAAGGAGCAGTACTTC. It codes for CASSSGPRKEQYF.

The genes are TRBV27 and TRBJ2-7; TRBD1 or TRBD2 may be the D gene (5 bases each). The V gene lost 3 bases and the J gene lost 0 bases, with 9 bases spanning the gap. The germline V gene encodes CDR1 MNHEY and CDR2 SMNVEV (reference sequence). The CDR3 extends over 14 amino acids. The CDR3 nucleotides are TGTGCCAGCAGTTTCTCAGGGAGCTCCTACGAGCAGTACTTC. This translates into CASSFSGSSYEQYF.

V and J are TRBV29-1 and TRBJ2-7, with D hard to call. The V gene's germline CDR1 is SQVTM and CDR2 ANQGSEA. The length of the CDR3 is 13 residues. V lost 1 base to trimming and J lost 2 bases, with 9 bases between them. The CDR3 reads CSVEGQAPYEQYF. The CDR3 region has the DNA TGCAGCGTTGAAGGGCAGGCCCCCTACGAGCAGTACTTC.